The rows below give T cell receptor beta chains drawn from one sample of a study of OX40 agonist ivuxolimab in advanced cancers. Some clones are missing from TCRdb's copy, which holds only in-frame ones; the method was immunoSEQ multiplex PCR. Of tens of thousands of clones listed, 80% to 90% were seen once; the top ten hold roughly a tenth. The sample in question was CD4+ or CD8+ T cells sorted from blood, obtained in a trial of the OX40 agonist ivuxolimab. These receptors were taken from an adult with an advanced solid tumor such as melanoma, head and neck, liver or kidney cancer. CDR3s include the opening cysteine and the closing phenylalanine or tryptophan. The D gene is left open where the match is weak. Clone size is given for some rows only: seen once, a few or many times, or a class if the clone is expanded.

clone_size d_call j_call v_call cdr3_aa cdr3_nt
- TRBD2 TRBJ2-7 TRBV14 CASSQGTSGRPTSYEQYF TGTGCCAGCAGCCAAGGGACTAGCGGGAGGCCGACCAGCTACGAGCAGTACTTC
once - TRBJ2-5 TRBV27 CASSLFRGRGSPSPQTQYF TGTGCCAGCAGTTTATTCAGAGGAAGAGGGAGCCCCTCGCCGCAGACCCAGTACTTC
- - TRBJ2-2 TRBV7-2 CASSRPLPTGELFF TGTGCCAGCAGCCGCCCTCTCCCAACCGGGGAGCTGTTTTTT
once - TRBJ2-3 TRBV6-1 CASSEQNRRGPRDTQYF TGTGCCAGCAGTGAACAGAACCGTAGAGGCCCGCGGGATACGCAGTATTTT
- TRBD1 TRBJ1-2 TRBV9 CASSVRDRGGYTF TGTGCCAGCAGCGTAAGGGACAGGGGTGGCTACACCTTC
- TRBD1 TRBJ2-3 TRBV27 CASSPGQEIDTQYF TGTGCCAGCAGTCCGGGACAGGAGATAGATACGCAGTATTTT
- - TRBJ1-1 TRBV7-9 CASSLGQQNTEAFF TGTGCCAGCAGCTTAGGCCAGCAGAACACTGAAGCTTTCTTT
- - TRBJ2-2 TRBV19 CASSHTGIQDTGELFF TGTGCCAGTAGTCACACGGGAATTCAGGACACCGGGGAGCTGTTTTTT
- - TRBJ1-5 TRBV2 CASKEQPNSNQPQHF TGTGCCAGCAAGGAACAGCCTAATAGCAATCAGCCCCAGCATTTT
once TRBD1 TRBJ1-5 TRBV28 CATGIPGGSQPQHF TGTGCCACCGGGATTCCAGGGGGGTCCCAGCCCCAGCATTTT
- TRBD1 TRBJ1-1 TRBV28 CASSVNSWTGLTEAFF TGTGCCAGCAGTGTTAATAGCTGGACAGGGCTAACTGAAGCTTTCTTT
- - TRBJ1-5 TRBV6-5 CASSRPNQPQHF TGTGCCAGCAGTCGCCCGAATCAGCCCCAGCATTTT
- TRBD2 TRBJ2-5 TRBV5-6 CASSLAWLAGGTETQYF TGTGCCAGCAGCTTGGCCTGGCTAGCGGGGGGGACTGAGACCCAGTACTTC
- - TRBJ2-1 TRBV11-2 CASSLALVNEQFF TGTGCCAGCAGCTTAGCATTAGTCAATGAGCAGTTCTTC
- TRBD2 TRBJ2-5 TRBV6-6 CASSYSRLAGGKAMYF TGTGCCAGCAGTTACTCGAGGCTAGCGGGAGGTAAAGCCATGTACTTC
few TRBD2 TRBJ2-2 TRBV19 CASTSGANTGELFF TGTGCCAGCACTAGCGGGGCCAACACCGGGGAGCTGTTTTTT
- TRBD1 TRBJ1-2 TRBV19 CASSDRAYGYTF TGTGCCAGTAGTGACAGGGCCTATGGCTACACCTTC
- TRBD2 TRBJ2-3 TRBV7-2 CASSLVAGGSDTQYF TGTGCCAGCAGCTTAGTAGCGGGAGGCTCAGATACGCAGTATTTT
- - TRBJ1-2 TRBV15 CATSRDNSGPYGYTF TGTGCCACCAGCAGAGATAATTCAGGGCCTTATGGCTACACCTTC
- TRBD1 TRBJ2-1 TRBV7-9 CASSPDRVGGEQFF TGTGCCAGCAGCCCGGACAGGGTGGGGGGTGAGCAGTTCTTC
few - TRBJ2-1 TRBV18 CASSPGDNEQFF TGTGCCAGCTCACCGGGAGACAATGAGCAGTTCTTC
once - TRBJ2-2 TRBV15 CATSRGMEEFDTGELFF TGTGCCACCAGCAGAGGAATGGAGGAGTTTGACACCGGGGAGCTGTTTTTT
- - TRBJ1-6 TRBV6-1 CASAGGGGNSPLHF TGTGCCAGCGCCGGGGGGGGTGGAAATTCACCCCTCCACTTT
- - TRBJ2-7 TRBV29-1 CSVGAGDAYEQYF TGCAGCGTTGGGGCAGGAGATGCCTACGAGCAGTACTTC
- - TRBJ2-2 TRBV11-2 CASSFTETGELFF TGTGCCAGCAGCTTCACAGAAACCGGGGAGCTGTTTTTT
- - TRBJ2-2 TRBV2 CASSEGLSTGELFF TGTGCCAGCAGTGAAGGACTTTCAACCGGGGAGCTGTTTTTT
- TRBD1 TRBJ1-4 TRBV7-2 CASSPGTGRRGKLFF TGTGCCAGCAGTCCCGGGACAGGGAGGAGGGGAAAACTGTTTTTT
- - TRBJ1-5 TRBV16 CASSQLSGDQPQHF TGTGCCAGCAGCCAATTATCCGGGGATCAGCCCCAGCATTTT
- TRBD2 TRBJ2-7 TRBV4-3 CASSQSGVFYEQYF TGCGCCAGCAGCCAAAGCGGGGTCTTTTACGAGCAGTACTTC
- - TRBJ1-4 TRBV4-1 CASRPRNRANEKLFF TGCGCCAGCAGACCGCGGAACAGGGCTAATGAAAAACTGTTTTTT
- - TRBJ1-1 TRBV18 CASSPLRQLNTEAFF TGTGCCAGCTCACCACTGAGACAGCTGAACACTGAAGCTTTCTTT
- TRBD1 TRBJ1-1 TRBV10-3 CAISEDRGQTEAFF TGTGCCATCAGTGAGGACAGGGGACAGACTGAAGCTTTCTTT
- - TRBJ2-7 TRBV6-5 CASSQGHRYEQYF TGTGCCAGCAGTCAAGGACACCGTTACGAGCAGTACTTC
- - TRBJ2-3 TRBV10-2 CASSEGLRGAVFSTDTQYF TGCGCCAGCAGTGAAGGATTGAGGGGGGCGGTTTTTTCCACAGATACGCAGTATTTT
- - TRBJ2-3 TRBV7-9 CASSATGTDTQYF TGTGCCAGCAGCGCTACCGGCACAGATACGCAGTATTTT
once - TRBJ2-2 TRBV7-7 CASSLDPGGELFF TGTGCTAGCAGCTTAGACCCGGGAGGGGAGCTGTTTTTT
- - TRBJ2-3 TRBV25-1 CASSEFSSSGLTQYF TGTGCCAGCAGTGAATTTAGCTCTTCGGGGTTAACGCAGTATTTT
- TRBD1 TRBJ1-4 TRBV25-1 CASSDLGGQQRGEKLFF TGTGCCAGCAGTGACCTCGGGGGACAGCAGCGTGGTGAAAAACTGTTTTTT
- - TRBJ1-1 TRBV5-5 CASSLSAVNTEAFF TGTGCCAGCAGCTTGTCGGCAGTGAACACTGAAGCTTTCTTT
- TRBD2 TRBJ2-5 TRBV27 CASSFSGGSLETQYF TGTGCCAGCAGTTTTAGCGGGGGGTCCCTAGAGACCCAGTACTTC
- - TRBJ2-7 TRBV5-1 CASSFSGYEQYF TGCGCCAGCAGCTTTTCCGGGTACGAGCAGTACTTC
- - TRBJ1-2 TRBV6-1 CASSELANYGYTF TGTGCCAGCAGTGAGCTAGCTAACTATGGCTACACCTTC